The 20 T cell receptor beta chains below were found in one sample sequenced in a study of T cells after yellow fever vaccination. TCRdb analysed the 5' RACE reads with MiXCR anew, one entry per CDR3 protein. The sample shows about 210,000 distinct CDR3 sequences, more than 6.5% of them seen only once. Specimen: CD4+ T cells sorted from PBMCs, collected on the day of the yellow fever booster vaccination. The receptors stem from a man aged 30-40 years who received the YFV17D yellow fever vaccine.

This clonotype has more than one count but fewer than ten. The V and J genes are TRBV28 and TRBJ2-7, with 9 nucleotides matching TRBD2. The V and J ends lost 4 bases and 4 bases, in that order; junction bases with no gene match: 2. Germline V gene sequence: CDR1 MDHEN, CDR2 SYDVKM. CDR3 length: 13 residues. The CDR3 region is CASSWTSEYEQYF. For the CDR3, the DNA is TGTGCCAGCAGTTGGACTAGCGAGTACGAGCAGTACTTC.

This clonotype was observed a handful of times. V gene TRBV19 combines with J gene TRBJ2-5, with TRBD1 matching over 7 bases. The germline CDR1 and CDR2 sequences are LNHDA and SQIVND (reference sequence). This CDR3 region has 15 residues. J was trimmed by 2 bases and V by 4 bases; bases with no gene match: 7. CDR3 region: CASSTGQEIQETQYF. CDR3 DNA: TGTGCCAGTAGTACCGGACAGGAAATTCAAGAGACCCAGTACTTC.

J is TRBJ2-7 and V is TRBV12-3 or TRBV12-4; D possibly corresponds to TRBD2 (5 bases). Trimming pared 3 bases from V and 4 bases from J, leaving 16 bases between. This CDR3 is built from 15 residues. The CDR3 is CASSFGYAGGYEQYF. The CDR3 coding sequence is TGTGCCAGCAGTTTCGGGTATGCTGGAGGTTACGAGCAGTACTTC.

V is TRBV20-1 and J is TRBJ2-2, with 7 bases aligning to TRBD2. Germline V lookup: CDR1 DFQATT, CDR2 SNEGSKA (reference sequence). The CDR3 is 15 amino acids. The J segment lost 11 bases and the V segment lost 3 bases, leaving 15 bases of the junction unmatched. DNA for the CDR3: TGCAGTGCTAGGCCCTTAGCGGGTAGGGACGGCGAGCTGTTTTTT. Translation: CSARPLAGRDGELFF.

V usage is TRBV11-2 and J usage is TRBJ2-3; D ambiguous. Germline V gene data show CDR1 as SGHAT and CDR2 as FQNNGV. The CDR3 totals 13 residues. Trimming removed 7 bases from V and 1 base from J, with 9 bases in between. As DNA, the CDR3 is TGTGCCAGCACATATTATGGCACAGATACGCAGTATTTT. Protein sequence: CASTYYGTDTQYF.

This clonotype has at least ten counts. The chain employs TRBV20-1 and TRBJ2-1, with a possible D match to TRBD1 (5 bases). The CDR3 runs to 12 residues. V lost 3 bases and J lost 9, with 12 bases in between. The germline gives CDR1 DFQATT, CDR2 SNEGSKA (reference sequence). For the CDR3, the DNA is TGCAGTGCTAGTCAGGGCCGCTTTGAGCAGTTCTTC. It is translated as CSASQGRFEQFF.

On this clonotype: A read error is possible here, since a much larger clone lies one base away. The gene calls are TRBV5-1 and TRBJ2-2; the D is unclear. The V end was cut by 5 bases, the J end by 7 bases, with 12 bases between. The germline gives CDR1 SGHRS, CDR2 YFSETQ. This CDR3 contains 13 residues. The CDR3 coding sequence is TGCGCCAGCAGGGCGGAAGGACGCGGGGAGCTGTTTTTT. This codes for CASRAEGRGELFF. The complete variable domain, with remaining parts taken from reference TRBV5-1 and TRBJ2-2, reads KAGVTQTPRYLIKTRGQQVTLSCSPISGHRSVSWYQQTPGQGLQFLFEYFSETQRNKGNFPGRFSGRQFSNSRSEMNVSTLELGDSALYLCASRAEGRGELFFGEGSRLTVL.

This clonotype occurred many times. The CDR3, as DNA: TGCAGTGCTAGAGTAACGACTTCAGGCAATCAGCCCCAGCATTTT. Amino acid sequence: CSARVTTSGNQPQHF. V and J are TRBV20-1 and TRBJ1-5; D is uncertain. Trimming cost V 1 base and J 2 bases, with 12 bases left between them. Germline loops: CDR1 DFQATT, CDR2 SNEGSKA (reference sequence). The CDR3 consists of 15 residues.

This clonotype was detected many times. The chain couples TRBV29-1 to TRBJ1-4; possible D gene TRBD1, 6 bases. Per the germline V gene, CDR1 is SQVTM and CDR2 is ANQGSEA. The CDR3 consists of 12 residues. Trimming pared 4 bases from V and 6 bases from J, leaving 9 bases between. The CDR3 DNA reads as TGCAGCGTTGGGAAGGGGGATGAAAAACTGTTTTTT. This gives the protein CSVGKGDEKLFF.

This clonotype was seen ten or more times. The chain carries TRBV5-1 and TRBJ2-5; maybe TRBD2 (5 bases). V gave up 0 bases and J gave up 4 bases, with 16 bases separating them. The germline V gene encodes CDR1 SGHRS and CDR2 YFSETQ. This CDR3 contains 16 residues. The CDR3 nucleotides read TGCGCCAGCAGCTTGGCATGGCGGGCAGCCGGAGAGACCCAGTACTTC. It encodes CASSLAWRAAGETQYF.

This clonotype was seen a handful of times. This chain uses TRBV7-2 with TRBJ1-2; 10 nucleotides agree with TRBD1. CDR3 size: 13 residues. With 5 bases clipped from V and 7 bases from J, the junction kept 4 bases outside the gene matches. Germline assignment: CDR1 SGHTA and CDR2 FQGNSA. Here the CDR3 reads CASSEGQGLGYTF. CDR3 coding DNA: TGTGCCAGCAGCGAGGGACAGGGGCTTGGCTACACCTTC. Variable domain in full (rest from reference TRBV7-2 and TRBJ1-2): GAGVSQSPSNKVTEKGKDVELRCDPISGHTALYWYRQSLGQGLEFLIYFQGNSAPDKSGLPSDRFSAERTGGSVSTLTIQRTQQEDSAVYLCASSEGQGLGYTFGSGTRLTVV.

Only a few counts were recorded for this clonotype. This sequence joins TRBV7-2 and TRBJ2-1; D uncertain. Trimming removed 7 bases from V and 8 bases from J, with 12 bases in between. The length of the CDR3 is 12 residues. Germline lookup yields CDR1 SGHTA and CDR2 FQGNSA. In DNA form, the CDR3 reads TGTGCCAGCACCACTCGGCCCCATGAGCAGTTCTTC. Translated: CASTTRPHEQFF.

The chain has TRBV18 and TRBJ2-7; D remains unclear. Germline lookup yields CDR1 KGHSH and CDR2 LQKENI. CDR3 size: 13 residues. Trimming removed 3 bases from V and 2 bases from J, with 8 bases in between. Here the CDR3 reads CASSPDGAYEQYF. In DNA form, the CDR3 reads TGTGCCAGCTCACCTGACGGCGCCTACGAGCAGTACTTC. The full variable domain, rest sourced from reference TRBV18 and TRBJ2-7, is NAGVMQNPRHLVRRRGQEARLRCSPMKGHSHVYWYRQLPEEGLKFMVYLQKENIIDESGMPKERFSAEFPKEGPSILRIQQVVRGDSAAYFCASSPDGAYEQYFGPGTRLTVT.

The CDR3 DNA follows: TGCAGTGCTAGAGACGGGAGGGTGAACACCGGGGAGCTGTTTTTT. It specifies CSARDGRVNTGELFF. The V call is TRBV20-1, the J call TRBJ2-2; 8 bases are a match to TRBD2. Germline V gene data show CDR1 as DFQATT and CDR2 as SNEGSKA (reference sequence). The length of the CDR3 is 15 residues. The V gene end was trimmed by 0 bases and the J gene end by 1 base; junction bases not matched to a gene: 1.

This chain uses TRBV20-1 with TRBJ1-3; D gene ambiguous. This CDR3 region has 14 residues. Germline CDR1 is DFQATT and CDR2 is SNEGSKA (reference sequence). V lost 5 bases and J 2 bases, leaving 13 bases between the germline ends. CDR3: CSAWPPGAGNTIYF. CDR3 nucleotide sequence: TGCAGTGCTTGGCCACCCGGGGCTGGAAACACCATATATTTT.

CDR3 nucleotides: TGTGCCAGCAGTCGGACAGGGAATCACGGCTACACCTTC. Protein product: CASSRTGNHGYTF. The chain employs TRBV7-2 and TRBJ1-2, with 8 bases lining up with TRBD1. With 6 bases clipped from V and 8 bases from J, the junction kept 8 bases outside the gene matches. The CDR3 is 13 amino acids. The V gene's germline CDR1 is SGHTA and CDR2 FQGNSA.

This clonotype was seen a few times. This rearrangement joins TRBV12-3 or TRBV12-4 to TRBJ1-2; TRBD1 is a possible D gene (5 bases). V was shortened by 6 bases and J by 7 bases, with 15 bases between the two germline ends. There are 13 residues in the CDR3. For the CDR3, the DNA is TGTGCCAGCAGCTCCGGGACCCTAGGTGGCTACACCTTC. Translated, it gives CASSSGTLGGYTF.

This chain connects TRBV5-1 to TRBJ2-5; possibly TRBD1 for D (6 bases). V lost 6 bases and J 1 base, leaving 16 bases between the germline ends. The CDR3 has 15 residues. Germline CDR1 reads SGHRS; CDR2 reads YFSETQ. As DNA, the CDR3 is TGCGCCAGCAAGGAAACCGGGACACCCCAAGAGACCCAGTACTTC. This codes for CASKETGTPQETQYF.

A few counts support this clonotype. This chain joins TRBV7-2 and TRBJ2-1, with D possibly being TRBD1 (6 bases). Germline V gene lookup returns CDR1 SGHTA and CDR2 FQGNSA. V dropped 3 bases and J dropped 6 bases, with 9 bases sitting between them. The CDR3 is 13 residues long. The DNA for the CDR3 is TGTGCCAGCAGCTTGGGGGACACCAATGAGCAGTTCTTC. This sequence encodes CASSLGDTNEQFF.

This clonotype was picked up many times. The V call is TRBV4-2, the J call TRBJ2-7; D may match TRBD1 or TRBD2 (5 bases each). Between the trimmed V and J ends, which lost 4 bases and 2 bases, there was a span of 12 bases. From germline, CDR1 is LGHNA and CDR2 YNFKEQ. This CDR3 comprises 14 residues. This CDR3 is CASSPGSRAYEQYF. The DNA for the CDR3 is TGTGCCAGCAGCCCAGGGAGCAGGGCCTACGAGCAGTACTTC.